This T cell receptor (beta chain) was identified in a study of blood T cell repertoires in COVID-19. Produced via immunoSEQ multiplex PCR; TCRdb's table is partial and in-frame only. The repertoire holds 72,000 or so clones, with about 87% as singletons. This clonotype was sampled from a man between 45 and 60 years old with active COVID-19. The sample taken for sequencing was peripheral blood.

The CDR3 nucleotides are TGTGCCTGGAGTGTACAGGGGTACACTGAAGCTTTCTTT. It is translated as CAWSVQGYTEAFF. The V and J genes are TRBV30 and TRBJ1-1, with 7 bases that match TRBD1. CDR3 length equals 13 residues. Germline V gives CDR1 GTSNPN, CDR2 SVGIG (reference sequence). V dropped 0 bases and J dropped 3; count of bases not matched to a gene: 1.